Below, 15 T cell receptor beta chains from the same sample are listed, as sequenced in a study of cytomegalovirus exposure and HLA in healthy donors. Vbeta (60) and Jbeta (13) primers were used in the PCR. Libraries were prepared by immunoSEQ multiplex PCR; TCRdb keeps only in-frame clonotypes and omits some of them. The sample shows 150,000 to 200,000 clones, around four fifths of them seen only once. Specimen: PBMCs. The source of these receptors is a female donor in good health and CMV-seronegative.

The chain employs TRBV7-9 and TRBJ2-7, with a tentative D call TRBD2 (5 bases). Germline V gene lookup returns CDR1 SEHNR and CDR2 FQNEAQ (reference sequence). This CDR3 contains 14 residues. The V gene lost 5 bases and the J gene lost 7 bases, with 18 bases spanning the gap. CDR3 nucleotides: TGTGCCAGCAGCCGAGGGTCGGTCGTAGGGGAGCAGTACTTC. Protein: CASSRGSVVGEQYF.

This chain uses TRBV5-1 with TRBJ2-7; 12 nucleotides line up with TRBD2. The length of the CDR3 is 15 residues. V lost 1 base to trimming and J lost 1 base; unmatched junction nucleotides: 0. Germline CDR1 and CDR2: SGHRS and YFSETQ. Here the CDR3 reads CASSLTSGGSYEQYF. CDR3 nucleotides: TGCGCCAGCAGCTTGACTAGCGGGGGGTCCTACGAGCAGTACTTC.

The rearrangement uses TRBV2 and TRBJ2-7, with TRBD2 matching 7 bases. The V segment lost 4 bases and the J segment 7 bases; nucleotides outside the gene matches: 16. Germline CDR1 reads SNHLY; CDR2 reads FYNNEI. There are 16 residues in the CDR3. The CDR3 DNA sequence: TGTGCCAGCAGTGGGAGGAGGCTAGCGGAGGGAAGGGAGCAGTACTTC. Its translation: CASSGRRLAEGREQYF.

The chain links TRBV25-1 to TRBJ1-4, with TRBD1 matching 9 bases. The trim removed 8 bases at V and 7 bases at J, leaving 5 bases unmatched. CDR3 length: 13 amino acids. Germline V gene data show CDR1 as MGHDK and CDR2 as SYGVNS. In DNA, the CDR3 is TGTGCCAGCGGGAGGACAGGGGCTGAAAAACTGTTTTTT. Its translation: CASGRTGAEKLFF.

This clone was detected only a few times. One end of the junction varies from germline; a read error may be responsible. V is TRBV4-1 and J is TRBJ2-1; 7 bases match TRBD1. CDR3 length: 16 residues. Germline values: CDR1 MGHRA, CDR2 YSYEKL. The CDR3 spells CASSGDPGGSYNEQFF. DNA of the CDR3: TGTGCCAGCAGCGGCGACCCAGGGGGATCCTACAATGAGCAGTTCTTC.

The gene calls are TRBV6-5 and TRBJ1-1; perhaps TRBD1 as D (5 bases). V gave up 6 bases and J gave up 8 bases, with 10 bases separating them. The CDR3 runs to 11 residues. The germline V gene has CDR1 MNHEY and CDR2 SVGAGI. The CDR3 DNA reads TGTGCCAGCAGGGAGGGGTGGGAAGCTTTCTTT. Protein product: CASREGWEAFF.

The chain has TRBV18 and TRBJ1-1; no clear D gene. The V end lost 4 bases, the J end lost 4 bases, and 10 bases lay between the germline ends. This CDR3 region has 13 residues. The germline V gene has CDR1 KGHSH and CDR2 LQKENI. The CDR3 region has the DNA TGTGCCAGCTCACGGGAGGAAACCACTGAAGCTTTCTTT. Its protein product is CASSREETTEAFF.

V and J are TRBV2 and TRBJ1-5, with D perhaps TRBD1 (5 bases). Trimming left V 7 bases short and J 6 bases short, with 13 bases between. CDR1 and CDR2 from the germline V gene are SNHLY and FYNNEI. The CDR3 loop spans 13 amino acids. The CDR3 DNA reads TGTGCCAGCACAATCGGGGGTAGTCAGCCCCAGCATTTT. As protein: CASTIGGSQPQHF. The complete variable domain, with remaining parts taken from reference TRBV2 and TRBJ1-5, reads EPEVTQTPSHQVTQMGQEVILRCVPISNHLYFYWYRQILGQKVEFLVSFYNNEISEKSEIFDDQFSVERPDGSNFTLKIRSTKLEDSAMYFCASTIGGSQPQHFGDGTRLSIL.

Worth noting for this clone: At one of its ends the junction is not consistent with the germline gene, which may arise from a read error. The V gene is TRBV5-1, the J gene TRBJ1-2; the D is unclear. The CDR3 spans 14 residues. Germline CDR1 reads SGHRS; CDR2 reads YFSETQ. DNA of the CDR3: TGCGCCAGCAGCTTGGCCCCGGAGAGCTATGGCCACACCTTC. Translating gives CASSLAPESYGHTF.

This CDR3 is CASSRQGAHEQYF. In DNA, the CDR3 is TGCGCCAGCAGCCGACAGGGTGCCCACGAGCAGTACTTC. V usage is TRBV5-1 and J usage is TRBJ2-5, with 7 bases lining up with TRBD1. The last part of the DNA fits TRBJ2-7 better; the J call may be wrong. Germline CDR1 and CDR2: SGHRS and YFSETQ. The CDR3 is made up of 13 amino acids.

V is TRBV29-1 and J is TRBJ2-3; D is unclear. This CDR3 spans 14 amino acids. The V gene lost 4 bases and the J gene lost 0 bases, with 11 bases spanning the gap. Germline V gene sequence: CDR1 SQVTM, CDR2 ANQGSEA. The CDR3 region has the DNA TGCAGCGTTGGAGCCGTTTCTAGCACAGATACGCAGTATTTT. This gives the protein CSVGAVSSTDTQYF.

This clone is termed medium-sized. This chain links TRBV11-2 with TRBJ2-3, with 9 bases identical to TRBD2. The V segment lost 4 bases and the J segment 0 bases; nucleotides outside the gene matches: 14. Germline assignment: CDR1 SGHAT and CDR2 FQNNGV. The CDR3 totals 19 residues. CDR3 DNA sequence: TGTGCCAGCAGCTCCATGTTGACTAGCGGCACAGTTAGCACAGATACGCAGTATTTT. Translating it yields CASSSMLTSGTVSTDTQYF.

This clone was detected a few times. Other DNA sequences in this specimen translate into the identical CDR3. The V gene is TRBV30, the J gene TRBJ1-5; D is unresolved. Trimming pared 1 base from V and 4 bases from J, leaving 8 bases between. CDR3 length: 13 residues. CDR1 and CDR2 from the germline V gene are GTSNPN and SVGIG (reference sequence). CDR3 protein: CAWSGRDNQPQHF. CDR3 sequence (DNA): TGTGCCTGGAGTGGTCGGGATAATCAGCCCCAGCATTTT.

This clone has more than one count but fewer than ten. V usage is TRBV7-2 and J usage is TRBJ2-1, with D possibly matching TRBD2 (5 bases). Deletions cut 0 bases from V and 8 bases from J, with 8 bases between. Germline V gene sequence: CDR1 SGHTA, CDR2 FQGNSA. CDR3 length equals 13 residues. Here the CDR3 reads CASSLAIGDEQFF. The DNA of the CDR3 is TGTGCCAGCAGCTTAGCAATCGGGGATGAGCAGTTCTTC. The full variable domain, its missing parts supplied by reference TRBV7-2 and TRBJ2-1, is GAGVSQSPSNKVTEKGKDVELRCDPISGHTALYWYRQSLGQGLEFLIYFQGNSAPDKSGLPSDRFSAERTGGSVSTLTIQRTQQEDSAVYLCASSLAIGDEQFFGPGTRLTVL.

V and J are TRBV5-1 and TRBJ1-4; 7 bases are shared with TRBD1. The CDR3 sequence is 18 residues long. With V trimmed by 0 bases and J by 8 bases, 16 bases remained unmatched. CDR1 SGHRS and CDR2 YFSETQ come from the germline V gene. This CDR3 reads CASSLVIGVSGGKEKLFF. The DNA for the CDR3 is TGCGCCAGCAGCTTGGTGATTGGGGTCTCAGGGGGAAAGGAAAAACTGTTTTTT.